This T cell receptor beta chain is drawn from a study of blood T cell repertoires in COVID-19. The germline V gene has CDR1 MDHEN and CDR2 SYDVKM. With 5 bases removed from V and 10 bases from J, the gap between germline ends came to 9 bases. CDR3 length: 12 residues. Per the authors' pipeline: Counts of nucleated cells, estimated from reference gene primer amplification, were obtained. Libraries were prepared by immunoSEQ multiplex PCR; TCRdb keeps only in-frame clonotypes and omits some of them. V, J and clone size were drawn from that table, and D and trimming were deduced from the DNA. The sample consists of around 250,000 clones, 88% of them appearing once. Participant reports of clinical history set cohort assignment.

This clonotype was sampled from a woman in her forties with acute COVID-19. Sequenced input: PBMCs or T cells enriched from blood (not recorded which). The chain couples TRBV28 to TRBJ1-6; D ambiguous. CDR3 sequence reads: CASSGGNSPLHF. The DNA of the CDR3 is TGTGCCAGCAGTGGAGGCAACTCACCCCTCCACTTT.